The source of this T cell receptor beta chain is a study of blood T cell repertoires in COVID-19. About the research overall: The United States, Italy and Spain were the sources of the acute and convalescent COVID-19 samples.

Profiled with immunoSEQ multiplex PCR; TCRdb holds only in-frame clones, not every one. The data contain some 230,000 clones, 65% to 90% of them singletons. CDR1 and CDR2 (germline): SNHLY, FYNNEI. The V and J ends lost 3 bases and 3 bases, in that order; junction bases with no gene match: 9. The CDR3 extends over 18 amino acids. The source is a woman aged 45-65 years with acute or convalescent COVID-19. This sequence joins TRBV2 and TRBJ2-6, with 9 bases lining up with TRBD1. The sequencing sample was made of peripheral blood. The CDR3 DNA is TGTGCCAGCAGTGACCCACAGGGGGCTAGGGGTGGGGCCAACGTCCTGACTTTC. Its protein is CASSDPQGARGGANVLTF.